This T cell receptor beta chain comes out of a study of regulatory T cells. Study results and limitations: Patient repertoires had restricted TRB V-J pairs and skewed V and J usage, most in Tregs. Patient CD8+ T cells trended nonsignificantly toward lower Shannon entropy than control CD8+ cells.

Autoimmunity was present in every CD3G-deficient patient, worse in two. Patients aged 2 to 39 years had fewer naive T cells. Points on this clone: The antigen remains undetermined.

Amplification used 52 TRBV primers and 13 TRBJ primers. Repertoires were generated with immunoSEQ multiplex PCR, while TCRdb's copy carries only in-frame clones and drops some. The sample shows roughly 10,000 clones, about 87% of them seen only once. Germline V gene data show CDR1 as MGHRA and CDR2 as YSYEKL. This CDR3 has 15 amino acids. V shed 0 bases and J shed 3 bases, with 12 bases lying between them. The chain combines TRBV4-1 with TRBJ2-7, with unresolved D. Material: CD8+ T cells sorted from blood. This receptor was obtained from a person under 35 with CD3G deficiency. The CDR3 nucleotides read TGCGCCAGCAGCCAAGATACGGGTTTAGACTACGAGCAGTACTTC. It is translated as CASSQDTGLDYEQYF.